These 8 T cell receptor beta chains originate from one sample sequenced in a study of blood T cell repertoires in COVID-19. Repertoires were generated with immunoSEQ multiplex PCR, while TCRdb's copy carries only in-frame clones and drops some. Of fewer than 600,000 clones listed, around 87% are singletons. Specimen: PBMCs or T cells enriched from blood (not recorded which). Receptors were obtained from a woman between 35 and 50 years old who had recovered from COVID-19.

The chain carries TRBV9 and TRBJ2-5; TRBD1 aligns across 8 bases. The CDR3 consists of 15 residues. The junction had 8 bases not matched to a gene; V was cut back by 2 bases and J by 5 bases. Germline V lookup: CDR1 SGDLS, CDR2 YYNGEE. CDR3 nucleotide sequence: TGTGCCAGCAGCGTGTCCACAGGGGGATACGAGACCCAGTACTTC. The encoded protein is CASSVSTGGYETQYF.

This clone appeared once. The V gene is TRBV6-5, the J gene TRBJ1-2; 8 nucleotides align to TRBD1. This CDR3 spans 13 amino acids. The germline V gene has CDR1 MNHEY and CDR2 SVGAGI. Germline trimming cut 4 bases from V and 8 bases from J; bases unmatched to any gene: 6. The CDR3 protein is CASSLSGGAGYTF. CDR3 sequence (DNA): TGTGCCAGCAGTTTATCAGGGGGCGCAGGCTACACCTTC.

As for this clone: Other nucleotide sequences from this sample produce the same CDR3. J is TRBJ1-1 and V is TRBV19, with D tentatively TRBD1 (5 bases). CDR3 length: 15 amino acids. V was trimmed by 3 bases and J by 0 bases, leaving 11 bases between them. Germline loops: CDR1 LNHDA, CDR2 SQIVND (reference sequence). This CDR3 reads CASSILGRVNTEAFF. For the CDR3, the DNA is TGTGCCAGTAGTATCTTGGGCAGGGTGAACACTGAAGCTTTCTTT.

The chain links TRBV11-2 to TRBJ2-1, with D possibly TRBD2 on 5 matching bases. V shed 0 bases and J shed 6 bases, with 12 bases lying between them. Looked up from germline, CDR1 is SGHAT and CDR2 is FQNNGV. The CDR3 has 15 amino acids. The CDR3: CASSLDRLAANEQFF. The CDR3 DNA reads TGTGCCAGCAGCTTAGATCGGCTAGCCGCCAATGAGCAGTTCTTC.

The chain links TRBV7-8 to TRBJ1-2; perhaps TRBD1 as D (6 bases). Between the trimmed V and J ends, which lost 5 bases and 4 bases, there was a span of 17 bases. Germline values: CDR1 SGHVS, CDR2 FQNEAQ. This CDR3 is 15 amino acids long. This CDR3 is CASSPPTSRGYGYTF. The CDR3 region has the DNA TGTGCCAGCAGCCCCCCTACCAGCAGGGGCTATGGCTACACCTTC.

The gene calls are TRBV5-6 and TRBJ1-2, with 10 bases fitting TRBD1. Per the germline V gene, CDR1 is SGHDT and CDR2 is YYEEEE. The CDR3 totals 15 residues. Losses at the gene ends were 3 bases for V and 5 bases for J; bases not matched to a gene: 7. In DNA form, the CDR3 reads TGTGCCAGCAGCTCCCGGGACAGGGGCAAGTATGGCTACACCTTC. As protein: CASSSRDRGKYGYTF.

The chain joins TRBV15 to TRBJ2-7, with a possible D match to TRBD2 (6 bases). Looked up from germline, CDR1 is LNHNV and CDR2 is YYDKDF (reference sequence). Trimming took 0 bases from V and 5 from J, leaving 8 bases between them. The CDR3 is 13 residues long. This CDR3 reads CATSRDRGNEQYF. For the CDR3, the DNA is TGTGCCACCAGCAGAGATCGGGGGAACGAGCAGTACTTC. Combining the CDR3 with reference TRBV15 and TRBJ2-7 gives the whole variable domain DAMVIQNPRYQVTQFGKPVTLSCSQTLNHNVMYWYQQKSSQAPKLLFHYYDKDFNNEADTPDNFQSRRPNTSFCFLDIRSPGLGDTAMYLCATSRDRGNEQYFGPGTRLTVT.

This chain joins TRBV19 and TRBJ2-1; the match to TRBD2 covers 9 bases. Looked up from germline, CDR1 is LNHDA and CDR2 is SQIVND (reference sequence). Losses at the gene ends were 8 bases for V and 9 bases for J; bases not matched to a gene: 8. This CDR3 region has 13 residues. CDR3 sequence (DNA): TGTGCCAGTGAGGCTAGCGGGATACGTGAGCAGTTCTTC. Its protein product is CASEASGIREQFF. The full variable domain, completed using reference TRBV19 and TRBJ2-1, is DGGITQSPKYLFRKEGQNVTLSCEQNLNHDAMYWYRQDPGQGLRLIYYSQIVNDFQKGDIAEGYSVSREKKESFPLTVTSAQKNPTAFYLCASEASGIREQFFGPGTRLTVL.